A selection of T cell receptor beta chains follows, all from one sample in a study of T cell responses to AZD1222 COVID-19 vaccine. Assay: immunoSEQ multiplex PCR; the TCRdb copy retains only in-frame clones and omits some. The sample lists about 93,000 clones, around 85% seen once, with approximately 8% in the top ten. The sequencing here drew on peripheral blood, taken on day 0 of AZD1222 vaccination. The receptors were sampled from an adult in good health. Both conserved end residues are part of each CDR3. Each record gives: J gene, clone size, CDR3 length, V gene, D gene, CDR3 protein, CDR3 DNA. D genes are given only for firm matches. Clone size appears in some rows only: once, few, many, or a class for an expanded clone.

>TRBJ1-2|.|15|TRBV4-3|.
CASSQDFQGGYGYTF
TGCGCCAGCAGCCAAGATTTCCAGGGTGGCTATGGCTACACCTTC
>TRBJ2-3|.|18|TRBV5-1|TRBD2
CASSLPSGRMPRTDTQYF
TGCGCCAGCAGCCTACCTAGCGGGAGGATGCCCCGAACAGATACGCAGTATTTT
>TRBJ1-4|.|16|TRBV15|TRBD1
CATSFGQDTGNEKLFF
TGTGCCACCAGCTTTGGACAGGACACCGGGAATGAAAAACTGTTTTTT
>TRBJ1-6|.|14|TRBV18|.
CASSPVKSVSPLHF
TGTGCCAGCTCACCAGTCAAGTCAGTATCCCCCCTCCACTTT
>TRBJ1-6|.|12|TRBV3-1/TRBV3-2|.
CASSRSTSPLHF
TGTGCCAGCAGCCGCTCGACTTCACCCCTCCACTTT
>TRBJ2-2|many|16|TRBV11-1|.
CASSLEGVDYTGELFF
TGTGCCAGCAGCTTAGAGGGAGTAGACTACACCGGGGAGCTGTTTTTT
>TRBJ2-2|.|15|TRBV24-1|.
CATSDLQGEAGELFF
TGTGCCACCAGTGACCTCCAGGGAGAGGCCGGGGAGCTGTTTTTT
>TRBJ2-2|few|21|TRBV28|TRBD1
CASFSRQGATSGIRGAGELFF
TGTGCCAGCTTTTCGCGACAGGGGGCGACCTCTGGTATTAGGGGAGCCGGGGAGCTGTTTTTT
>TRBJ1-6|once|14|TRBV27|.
CASSLGAHNSPLHF
TGTGCCAGCAGTTTAGGGGCCCATAATTCACCCCTCCACTTT
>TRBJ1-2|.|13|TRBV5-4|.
CASSSPPNYGYTF
TGTGCCAGCAGCTCCCCTCCTAACTATGGCTACACCTTC
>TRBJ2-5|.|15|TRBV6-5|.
CASSLGLPPTETQYF
TGTGCCAGCAGCCTCGGACTACCCCCAACGGAGACCCAGTACTTC
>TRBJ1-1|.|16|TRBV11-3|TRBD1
CASSPGQGNLNTEAFF
TGTGCCAGCAGCCCCGGACAGGGAAACCTTAACACTGAAGCTTTCTTT
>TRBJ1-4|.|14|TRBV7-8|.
CASSLEGVNEKLFF
TGTGCCAGCAGCTTAGAAGGGGTGAATGAAAAACTGTTTTTT
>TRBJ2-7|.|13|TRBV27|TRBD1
CASRRQGSYEQYF
TGTGCCAGCCGCCGACAGGGATCCTACGAGCAGTACTTC
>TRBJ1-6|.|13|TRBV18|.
CASSPGSSSPLHF
TGTGCCAGCTCACCGGGAAGTAGTTCACCCCTCCACTTT
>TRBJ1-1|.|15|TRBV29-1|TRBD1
CSGHTGRGLWTEAFF
TGCAGCGGCCATACAGGAAGGGGGCTGTGGACTGAAGCTTTCTTT
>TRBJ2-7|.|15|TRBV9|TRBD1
CASSARQGAGYEQYF
TGTGCCAGCAGCGCCCGACAGGGGGCAGGTTACGAGCAGTACTTC
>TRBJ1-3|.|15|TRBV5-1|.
CASSLDWSSGNTIYF
TGCGCCAGCAGCCTCGACTGGAGCTCTGGAAACACCATATATTTT
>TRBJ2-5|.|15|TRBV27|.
CASSPTRGDRETQYF
TGTGCCAGCAGTCCGACGAGGGGGGATCGGGAGACCCAGTACTTC
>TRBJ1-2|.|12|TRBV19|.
CATDGDFYGYTF
TGTGCCACGGACGGAGATTTCTATGGCTACACCTTC
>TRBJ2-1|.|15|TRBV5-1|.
CASSLDNRLDNEQFF
TGCGCCAGCAGCTTGGATAACAGACTGGACAATGAGCAGTTCTTC
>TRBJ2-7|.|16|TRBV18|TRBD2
CASSPESGRASYEQYF
TGTGCCAGCTCACCTGAGAGCGGGAGGGCCTCCTACGAGCAGTACTTC
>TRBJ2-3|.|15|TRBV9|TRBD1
CASSGGQTSTDTQYF
TGTGCCAGCAGCGGGGGACAGACGAGCACAGATACGCAGTATTTT
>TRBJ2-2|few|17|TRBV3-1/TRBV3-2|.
CASSQGYIGYLTGELFF
TGTGCCAGCAGCCAAGGGTACATAGGGTACCTCACCGGGGAGCTGTTTTTT
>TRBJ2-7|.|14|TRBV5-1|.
CASSPGPGAGEQYF
TGCGCCAGCAGCCCGGGACCAGGGGCTGGAGAGCAGTACTTC
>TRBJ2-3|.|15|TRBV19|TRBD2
CASSRAGGTTDTQYF
TGTGCCAGTAGTCGAGCGGGAGGGACCACAGATACGCAGTATTTT
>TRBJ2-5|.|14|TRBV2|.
CASRVTEAQETQYF
TGTGCCAGCAGGGTGACGGAAGCTCAAGAGACCCAGTACTTC
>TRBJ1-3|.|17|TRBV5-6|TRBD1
CASSARRTGGSGNTIYF
TGTGCCAGCAGCGCGCGTCGGACAGGGGGCTCTGGAAACACCATATATTTT
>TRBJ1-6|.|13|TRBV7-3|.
CASQQVVGSPLHF
TGTGCCAGCCAACAGGTTGTCGGATCACCCCTCCACTTT
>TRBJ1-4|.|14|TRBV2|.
CASILDRTNEKLFF
TGTGCCAGCATTCTGGACAGAACTAATGAAAAACTGTTTTTT
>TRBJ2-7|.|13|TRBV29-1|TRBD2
CSARLAGRYEQYF
TGCAGCGCTAGACTAGCGGGTCGCTACGAGCAGTACTTC
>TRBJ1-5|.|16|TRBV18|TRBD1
CASSFSRDRGNQPQHF
TGTGCCAGCTCATTTTCCCGGGACAGGGGCAATCAGCCCCAGCATTTT
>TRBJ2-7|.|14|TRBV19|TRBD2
CASSMGRETYEQYF
TGTGCCAGTAGTATGGGGCGGGAGACCTACGAGCAGTACTTC
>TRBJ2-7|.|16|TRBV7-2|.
CASSGGPWTATYEQYF
TGTGCCAGCAGCGGAGGCCCCTGGACAGCTACCTACGAGCAGTACTTC
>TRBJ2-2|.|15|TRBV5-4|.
CASSLALADTGELFF
TGTGCCAGCAGCTTGGCACTAGCAGACACCGGGGAGCTGTTTTTT
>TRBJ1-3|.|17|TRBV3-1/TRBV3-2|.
CASSPYGPISSGNTIYF
TGTGCCAGCAGCCCTTACGGACCGATCAGCTCTGGAAACACCATATATTTT
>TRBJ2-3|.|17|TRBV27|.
CASSQPPGGRMTDTQYF
TGTGCCAGCTCCCAACCCCCCGGGGGCCGGATGACAGATACGCAGTATTTT
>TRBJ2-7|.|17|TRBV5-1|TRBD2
CASSLGPTSGSSYEQYF
TGCGCCAGCAGCTTGGGGCCTACTAGCGGGAGCTCCTACGAGCAGTACTTC
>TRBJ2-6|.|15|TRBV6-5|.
CASSYVGSGANVLTF
TGTGCCAGCAGTTATGTGGGGTCTGGGGCCAACGTCCTGACTTTC
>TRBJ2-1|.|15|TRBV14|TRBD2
CASSQEVAGGNEQFF
TGTGCCAGCAGCCAAGAGGTAGCGGGAGGAAATGAGCAGTTCTTC
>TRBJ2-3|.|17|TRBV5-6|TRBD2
CASSLETSGDITDTQYF
TGTGCCAGCAGCCTGGAGACTAGCGGAGATATCACAGATACGCAGTATTTT
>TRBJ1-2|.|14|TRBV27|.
CASSAGSLSYGYTF
TGTGCCAGCAGTGCAGGGTCTCTGAGCTATGGCTACACCTTC
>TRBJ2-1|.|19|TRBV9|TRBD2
CASSVAMGSGERGYNEQFF
TGTGCCAGCAGCGTAGCCATGGGTAGCGGGGAGAGAGGGTACAATGAGCAGTTCTTC
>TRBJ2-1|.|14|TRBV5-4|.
CASSFGGPTNEQFF
TGTGCCAGCAGCTTCGGTGGACCGACCAATGAGCAGTTCTTC
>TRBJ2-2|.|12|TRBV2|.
CASSEEVGELFF
TGTGCCAGCAGTGAAGAGGTGGGGGAGCTGTTTTTT
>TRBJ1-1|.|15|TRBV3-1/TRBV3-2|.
CASSQDLGVNTEAFF
TGTGCCAGCAGCCAAGATTTGGGAGTGAACACTGAAGCTTTCTTT
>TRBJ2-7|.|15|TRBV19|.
CASSPQDQGVYEQYF
TGTGCCAGTAGTCCACAGGATCAGGGAGTTTACGAGCAGTACTTC
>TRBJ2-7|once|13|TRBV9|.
CASSPMSSYEQYF
TGTGCCAGCAGCCCCATGAGCTCCTACGAGCAGTACTTC
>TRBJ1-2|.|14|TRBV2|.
CASRPNGVDYGYTF
TGTGCCAGCAGGCCCAACGGGGTTGACTATGGCTACACCTTC
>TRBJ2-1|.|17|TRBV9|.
CASSVEPGGAGANEQFF
TGTGCCAGCAGCGTAGAGCCGGGCGGGGCAGGGGCGAATGAGCAGTTCTTC
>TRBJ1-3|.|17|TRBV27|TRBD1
CASSTGTVPTSGNTIYF
TGTGCCAGCAGTACCGGGACAGTTCCCACCTCTGGAAACACCATATATTTT
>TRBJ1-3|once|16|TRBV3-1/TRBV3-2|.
CASSEPRLSSGNTIYF
TGTGCCAGCAGCGAGCCGCGGCTGAGCTCTGGAAACACCATATATTTT